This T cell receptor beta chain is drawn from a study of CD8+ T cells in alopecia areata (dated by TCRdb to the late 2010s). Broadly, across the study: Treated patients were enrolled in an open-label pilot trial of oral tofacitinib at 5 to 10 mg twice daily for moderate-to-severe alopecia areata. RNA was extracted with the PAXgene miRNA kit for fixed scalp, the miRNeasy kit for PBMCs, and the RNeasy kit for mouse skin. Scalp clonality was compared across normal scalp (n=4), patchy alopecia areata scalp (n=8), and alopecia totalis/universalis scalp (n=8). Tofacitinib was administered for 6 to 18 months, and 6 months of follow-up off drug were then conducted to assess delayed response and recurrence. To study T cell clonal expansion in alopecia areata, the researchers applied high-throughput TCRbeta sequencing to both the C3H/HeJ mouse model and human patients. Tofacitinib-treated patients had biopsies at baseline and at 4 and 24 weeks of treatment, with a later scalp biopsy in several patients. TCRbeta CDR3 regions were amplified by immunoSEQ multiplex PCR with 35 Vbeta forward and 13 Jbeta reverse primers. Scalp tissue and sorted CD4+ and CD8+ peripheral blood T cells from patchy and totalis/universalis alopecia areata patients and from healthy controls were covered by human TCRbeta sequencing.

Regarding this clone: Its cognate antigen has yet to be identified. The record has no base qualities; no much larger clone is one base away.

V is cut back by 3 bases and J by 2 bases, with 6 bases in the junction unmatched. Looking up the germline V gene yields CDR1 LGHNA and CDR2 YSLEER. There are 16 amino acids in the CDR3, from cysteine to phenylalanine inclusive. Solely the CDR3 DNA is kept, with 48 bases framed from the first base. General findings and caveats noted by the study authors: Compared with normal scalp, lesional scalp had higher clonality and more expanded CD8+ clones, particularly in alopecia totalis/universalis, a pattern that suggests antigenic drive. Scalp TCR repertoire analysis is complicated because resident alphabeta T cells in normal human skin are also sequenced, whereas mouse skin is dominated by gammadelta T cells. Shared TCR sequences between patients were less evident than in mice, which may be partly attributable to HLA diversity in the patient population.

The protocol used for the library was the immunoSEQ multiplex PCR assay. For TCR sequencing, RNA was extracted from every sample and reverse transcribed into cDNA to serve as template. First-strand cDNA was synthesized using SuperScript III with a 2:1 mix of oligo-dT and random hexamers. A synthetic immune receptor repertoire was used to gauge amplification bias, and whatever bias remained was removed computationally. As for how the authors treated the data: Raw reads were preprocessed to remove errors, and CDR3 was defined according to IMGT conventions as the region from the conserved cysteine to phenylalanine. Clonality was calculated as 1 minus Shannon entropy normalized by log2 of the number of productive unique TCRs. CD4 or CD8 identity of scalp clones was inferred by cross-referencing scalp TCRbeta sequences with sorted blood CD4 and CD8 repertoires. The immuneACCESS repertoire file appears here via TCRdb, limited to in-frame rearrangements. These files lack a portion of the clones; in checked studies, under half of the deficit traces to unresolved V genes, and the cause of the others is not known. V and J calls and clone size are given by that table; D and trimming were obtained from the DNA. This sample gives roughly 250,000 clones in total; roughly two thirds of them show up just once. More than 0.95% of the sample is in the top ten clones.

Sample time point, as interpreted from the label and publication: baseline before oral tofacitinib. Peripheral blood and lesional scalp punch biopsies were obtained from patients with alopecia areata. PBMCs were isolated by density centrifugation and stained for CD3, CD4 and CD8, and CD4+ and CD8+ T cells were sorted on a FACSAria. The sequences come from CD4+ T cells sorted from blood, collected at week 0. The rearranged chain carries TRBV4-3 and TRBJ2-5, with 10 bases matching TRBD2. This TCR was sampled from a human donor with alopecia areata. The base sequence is TGCGCCAGCAGCCAGGAAGGACTAGCGGTACAAGAGACCCAGTACTTC. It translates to CASSQEGLAVQETQYF.